These 14 T cell receptor beta chains share one sample of origin, sequenced in a study of a mutant IDH1 vaccine in newly diagnosed glioma. As to time point: baseline, week 1 (first vaccination visit). Treatment indicated: pre-vaccination baseline after standard-of-care therapy. This table comes from immunoSEQ multiplex PCR, and its TCRdb copy is limited to in-frame clones, with some not included. The table shows tens of thousands of clones, with approximately 82% occurring only once. The material sequenced was peripheral blood mononuclear cells (PBMCs), taken from a glioma patient treated with radiotherapy, temozolomide or both. Every receptor here comes from a woman aged 18-30 years with glioma. Some clones in this sample may be carry-over from other donors' samples.

About this clone: Germline and junction disagree at one end, which may indicate a read error. The rearrangement uses TRBV4-2 and TRBJ1-2; possibly TRBD1 for D (5 bases). Germline loops: CDR1 LGHNA, CDR2 YNFKEQ. CDR3 size: 12 residues. Here the CDR3 reads CASSREGLPEDF. CDR3 nucleotide sequence: TGTGCCAGCAGCCGCGAGGGGTTACCAGAAGATTTC.

The gene calls are TRBV4-3 and TRBJ2-2; 12 bases align to TRBD2. Trimming took 0 bases from V and 6 from J; bases not matched to a gene: 8. Germline V gives CDR1 LGHNA, CDR2 YSLEER. The CDR3 has 18 amino acids. Here the CDR3 DNA reads TGCGCCAGCAGCCAAGAGCGGGGCGGACTAGCGGGGTCCGGGGAGCTGTTTTTT. This encodes CASSQERGGLAGSGELFF.

In this sample, this clone turned up a few times. This rearrangement joins TRBV7-2 to TRBJ1-1, with a possible D match to TRBD1 (6 bases). Germline CDR1 reads SGHTA; CDR2 reads FQGNSA. The CDR3 loop spans 12 amino acids. Between the trimmed V and J ends, which lost 4 bases and 4 bases, there was a span of 7 bases. The CDR3 region is CASSWGRTEAFF. The CDR3 coding sequence is TGTGCCAGCAGCTGGGGGCGCACTGAAGCTTTCTTT.

This chain connects TRBV7-2 to TRBJ1-2, with a possible D match to TRBD1 (5 bases). Looked up from germline, CDR1 is SGHTA and CDR2 is FQGNSA. V lost 0 bases to trimming and J lost 2 bases, with 19 bases between them. This CDR3 spans 18 amino acids. The CDR3 sequence is CASSLARGLRMGNYGYTF. The CDR3 nucleotides are TGTGCCAGCAGCTTAGCCCGGGGACTGCGGATGGGGAACTATGGCTACACCTTC.

CDR3 bases: TGTGCCAGTAAAAGGTACAGGGGCTATAGCAATCAGCCCCAGCATTTT. Translation gives CASKRYRGYSNQPQHF. The chain uses TRBV19 and TRBJ1-5; 7 bases are shared with TRBD1. The V segment lost 7 bases and the J segment 0 bases; nucleotides outside the gene matches: 9. The CDR3 runs to 16 residues. Germline loops: CDR1 LNHDA, CDR2 SQIVND (reference sequence).

This clone was counted a few times. The chain links TRBV5-4 to TRBJ1-2; 9 bases are shared with TRBD1. This CDR3 is 16 amino acids long. Looked up from germline, CDR1 is SGHNT and CDR2 is YYREEE (reference sequence). J gave up 4 bases and V 1 base, and 8 bases lay outside the gene matches. CDR3 protein: CASSLLLGQGPYGYTF. The CDR3, as DNA: TGTGCCAGCAGCTTGCTTTTGGGACAGGGCCCCTATGGCTACACCTTC.

The chain links TRBV9 to TRBJ2-4, with 9 bases that match TRBD2. The CDR3 has 14 residues. The J segment lost 4 bases and the V segment lost 4 bases, leaving 3 bases of the junction unmatched. Per germline, CDR1 SGDLS and CDR2 YYNGEE. The CDR3, as DNA: TGTGCCAGCAGCCCTAGCGGGGTGAAAAACATTCAGTACTTC. The encoded protein is CASSPSGVKNIQYF.

This clone has just one count. V and J are TRBV4-2 and TRBJ1-1; D not certain. V was pared by 0 bases and J by 0 bases, with 8 bases between. The germline V gene has CDR1 LGHNA and CDR2 YNFKEQ. This CDR3 is 15 amino acids long. CDR3: CASSQEGFVNTEAFF. CDR3 coding DNA: TGTGCCAGCAGCCAAGAAGGGTTCGTGAACACTGAAGCTTTCTTT.

The V gene is TRBV27, the J gene TRBJ2-7; 8 nucleotides match TRBD2. Germline V gene lookup returns CDR1 MNHEY and CDR2 SMNVEV (reference sequence). The CDR3 sequence is 14 residues long. Germline trimming cut 6 bases from V and 6 bases from J; bases unmatched to any gene: 10. CDR3 DNA sequence: TGTGCCAGCAGCCCTGGGACTAGTTTCACCGAGCAGTACTTC. Translated, it gives CASSPGTSFTEQYF.

The chain is built from TRBV19 and TRBJ2-7; D remains unclear. Per the germline V gene, CDR1 is LNHDA and CDR2 is SQIVND (reference sequence). V shed 5 bases and J shed 5 bases, with 10 bases lying between them. CDR3 length: 12 amino acids. The CDR3: CASSWTNNEQYF. The CDR3 nucleotides read TGTGCCAGTAGTTGGACGAATAACGAGCAGTACTTC. The complete variable domain, with remaining parts taken from reference TRBV19 and TRBJ2-7, reads DGGITQSPKYLFRKEGQNVTLSCEQNLNHDAMYWYRQDPGQGLRLIYYSQIVNDFQKGDIAEGYSVSREKKESFPLTVTSAQKNPTAFYLCASSWTNNEQYFGPGTRLTVT.

The chain recombines TRBV7-2 with TRBJ2-5; D remains unclear. Trimming removed 1 base from V and 1 base from J, with 10 bases in between. The CDR3 consists of 15 residues. Germline V gives CDR1 SGHTA, CDR2 FQGNSA. The CDR3, as DNA: TGTGCCAGCAGCTTAGAAGGGTTAGTCCAAGAGACCCAGTACTTC. Translating it yields CASSLEGLVQETQYF.

The V and J genes are TRBV7-2 and TRBJ2-5; D remains ambiguous. Germline lookup yields CDR1 SGHTA and CDR2 FQGNSA. The CDR3 is made up of 15 amino acids. V was cut by 5 bases and J by 2 bases, with 15 bases left in between. CDR3 sequence (DNA): TGTGCCAGCAGCCCTAGAAGCTCCTCACAAGAGACCCAGTACTTC. Its protein is CASSPRSSSQETQYF.

This sequence joins TRBV7-6 and TRBJ2-1, with 7 bases that match TRBD2. Per the germline V gene, CDR1 is SGHVS and CDR2 is FNYEAQ. With V trimmed by 3 bases and J by 3 bases, 11 bases remained unmatched. The CDR3 runs 17 residues. CDR3 sequence: CASSLATSSPNYNEQFF. The CDR3 DNA follows: TGTGCCAGCAGCTTGGCGACTAGCTCCCCCAACTACAATGAGCAGTTCTTC.

This chain joins TRBV5-4 and TRBJ2-6; no clear D gene. V was shortened by 1 base and J by 1 base, with 6 bases between the two germline ends. CDR3 length: 15 amino acids. The V gene's germline CDR1 is SGHNT and CDR2 YYREEE (reference sequence). The CDR3 protein is CASSLLGSGANVLTF. DNA for the CDR3: TGTGCCAGCAGCTTGTTGGGTTCTGGGGCCAACGTCCTGACTTTC.